These T cell receptor beta chains were read from a single sample in a study of blood T cells in healthy people across ages. TCRdb itself ran the 5' RACE reads through MiXCR, one entry per CDR3 protein. The repertoire holds around 580,000 distinct CDR3 sequences, roughly 48% seen once, with approximately 25% in the top ten. The material sequenced was blood. All receptors derive from a man aged 80 or over in good health. The CDR3 runs from the conserved cysteine through the conserved F or W. The order of the fields is clone size, D gene, V gene, J gene, CDR3 protein, CDR3 DNA. A D gene is named only where the DNA matches it firmly. Size is omitted from some rows. Given values are once, few, many or a class for expanded clones.

size: -
D: -
V: TRBV28
J: TRBJ2-3
CDR3: CASSLAGTHLSGTQYF
DNA: TGTGCCAGCTCCCTCGCAGGGACTCACCTTTCGGGCACGCAGTATTTT

size: once
D: TRBD1
V: TRBV30
J: TRBJ2-7
CDR3: CAWTTGTGGYEQYF
DNA: TGTGCCTGGACGACCGGGACAGGGGGGTACGAGCAGTACTTC

size: -
D: -
V: TRBV5-1
J: TRBJ2-3
CDR3: CASSLDGGAVDTQYF
DNA: TGCGCCAGCAGCTTGGATGGGGGAGCCGTAGATACGCAGTATTTT

size: once
D: -
V: TRBV19
J: TRBJ2-1
CDR3: CASSPRLDEQFF
DNA: TGTGCCAGTAGTCCCCGTCTCGATGAGCAGTTCTTC

size: -
D: -
V: TRBV7-2
J: TRBJ1-4
CDR3: CASSRRGGSNEKLFF
DNA: TGTGCCAGCAGTCGAAGAGGGGGGTCTAATGAAAAACTGTTTTTT

size: -
D: TRBD2
V: TRBV7-2
J: TRBJ2-5
CDR3: CASSSSTSGGVKTQYF
DNA: TGTGCCAGCAGCTCCTCGACTAGCGGGGGAGTGAAGACCCAGTACTTC

size: -
D: TRBD2
V: TRBV5-1
J: TRBJ2-1
CDR3: CASNDASGGLYEQFF
DNA: TGCGCCAGCAACGACGCTAGCGGGGGATTATATGAGCAGTTCTTC

size: many
D: TRBD2
V: TRBV20-1
J: TRBJ2-2
CDR3: CSAKGLAGVVGELFF
DNA: TGCAGTGCCAAGGGACTAGCGGGAGTAGTCGGGGAGCTGTTTTTT

size: few
D: -
V: TRBV7-2
J: TRBJ2-5
CDR3: CASSLGSRIQETQYF
DNA: TGTGCCAGCAGCTTAGGCAGTAGGATCCAAGAGACCCAGTACTTC

size: -
D: -
V: TRBV20-1
J: TRBJ2-1
CDR3: CSAIPQGEAYNEQFF
DNA: TGCAGTGCTATTCCGCAGGGGGAGGCCTACAATGAGCAGTTCTTC

size: -
D: TRBD1
V: TRBV25-1
J: TRBJ1-6
CDR3: CASSEETGGSPLHF
DNA: TGTGCCAGCAGTGAGGAGACAGGGGGCTCACCCCTCCACTTT

size: -
D: TRBD2
V: TRBV29-1
J: TRBJ2-5
CDR3: CSVGLAGVPQETQYF
DNA: TGCAGCGTTGGACTAGCGGGCGTACCCCAAGAGACCCAGTACTTC

size: -
D: -
V: TRBV6-6
J: TRBJ2-1
CDR3: CANSFGGAGSYNEQFF
DNA: TGTGCCAACAGTTTTGGGGGAGCTGGAAGCTACAATGAGCAGTTCTTC

size: -
D: TRBD1
V: TRBV24-1
J: TRBJ1-5
CDR3: CATSVQGDQPQHF
DNA: TGTGCCACCAGTGTCCAGGGGGATCAGCCCCAGCATTTT

size: -
D: -
V: TRBV6-5
J: TRBJ2-4
CDR3: CASWRANDDQYF
DNA: TGTGCCAGCTGGAGGGCTAATGACGATCAGTACTTC

size: few
D: -
V: TRBV20-1
J: TRBJ1-5
CDR3: CSARETGTFNQPQHF
DNA: TGCAGTGCTAGGGAAACCGGGACATTCAATCAGCCCCAGCATTTT

size: -
D: -
V: TRBV6-1
J: TRBJ1-5
CDR3: CASSGQSYSNQPQHF
DNA: TGTGCCAGCAGTGGCCAGAGTTATAGCAATCAGCCCCAGCATTTT

size: few
D: -
V: TRBV6-4
J: TRBJ2-5
CDR3: CASSAVGRETQYF
DNA: TGTGCCAGCAGCGCAGTGGGGCGGGAGACCCAGTACTTC

size: -
D: -
V: TRBV12-3/TRBV12-4
J: TRBJ1-2
CDR3: CASSLFRVGRYGYTF
DNA: TGTGCCAGCAGTTTATTCCGAGTGGGTCGCTATGGCTACACCTTC

size: once
D: -
V: TRBV6-2/TRBV6-3
J: TRBJ2-1
CDR3: CASSPWEGEQFF
DNA: TGTGCCAGCAGTCCCTGGGAAGGTGAGCAGTTCTTC

size: -
D: -
V: TRBV14
J: TRBJ1-1
CDR3: CASSQLGSGNTEAFF
DNA: TGTGCCAGCAGCCAACTAGGGTCAGGGAACACTGAAGCTTTCTTT

size: -
D: -
V: TRBV20-1
J: TRBJ2-5
CDR3: CSAGEGGGGGETQYF
DNA: TGCAGTGCTGGAGAGGGGGGGGGCGGCGGAGAGACCCAGTACTTC

size: -
D: -
V: TRBV12-3/TRBV12-4
J: TRBJ2-7
CDR3: CASRPTGSVMGEQYF
DNA: TGTGCCAGCAGACCGACTGGATCCGTCATGGGCGAGCAGTACTTC

size: few
D: -
V: TRBV3-1
J: TRBJ2-4
CDR3: CASSQLWEEYF
DNA: TGTGCCAGCAGCCAGCTGTGGGAGGAGTACTTC

size: -
D: -
V: TRBV2
J: TRBJ2-7
CDR3: CASSPQRGAYEQYF
DNA: TGTGCCAGCAGTCCCCAAAGAGGGGCTTACGAGCAGTACTTC

size: -
D: TRBD1
V: TRBV6-2/TRBV6-3
J: TRBJ1-5
CDR3: CASSSDRGRYSNQPQHF
DNA: TGTGCCAGCAGTTCCGACAGGGGGAGATATAGCAATCAGCCCCAGCATTTT

size: many
D: -
V: TRBV6-5
J: TRBJ2-2
CDR3: CASRSGTGELFF
DNA: TGTGCCAGCAGATCGGGAACCGGGGAGCTGTTTTTT

size: few
D: -
V: TRBV9
J: TRBJ2-7
CDR3: CASSVGGQALSYEQYF
DNA: TGTGCCAGCAGCGTAGGGGGGCAGGCCCTCTCCTACGAGCAGTACTTC

size: many
D: -
V: TRBV4-2
J: TRBJ2-1
CDR3: CASSQDPRVAYNEQFF
DNA: TGTGCCAGCAGCCAGGATCCACGGGTGGCCTACAATGAGCAGTTCTTC

size: once
D: TRBD2
V: TRBV7-2
J: TRBJ2-7
CDR3: CASSLGASGSSEQYF
DNA: TGTGCCAGCAGCTTAGGTGCTAGCGGGAGTTCCGAGCAGTACTTC

size: -
D: -
V: TRBV27
J: TRBJ1-5
CDR3: CASSLSGGSNQPRHF
DNA: TGTGCCAGCAGTTTAAGCGGGGGAAGCAATCAGCCCCGGCATTTT

size: few
D: TRBD1
V: TRBV7-9
J: TRBJ2-2
CDR3: CASSAGTANTGELFF
DNA: TGTGCCAGCAGCGCCGGGACAGCGAACACCGGGGAGCTGTTTTTT

size: -
D: TRBD1
V: TRBV10-1
J: TRBJ2-7
CDR3: CASCGFRDSEAYEQYF
DNA: TGCGCCAGCTGCGGGTTTAGGGACAGCGAAGCCTACGAGCAGTACTTC

size: few
D: -
V: TRBV2
J: TRBJ2-3
CDR3: CASSALFKGPGGADTQYF
DNA: TGTGCCAGCAGTGCCCTTTTCAAAGGGCCGGGGGGCGCAGATACGCAGTATTTT

size: few
D: -
V: TRBV27
J: TRBJ2-1
CDR3: CASSHQQHFSSYNEQFF
DNA: TGTGCCAGCAGTCACCAACAGCATTTTAGCTCCTACAATGAGCAGTTCTTC

size: few
D: TRBD1
V: TRBV18
J: TRBJ1-1
CDR3: CASSPATGGSVTEAFF
DNA: TGTGCCAGCTCACCGGCCACAGGGGGTTCGGTCACTGAAGCTTTCTTT

size: few
D: TRBD2
V: TRBV29-1
J: TRBJ2-7
CDR3: CSVSSGGNEQYF
DNA: TGCAGCGTTTCGAGCGGGGGAAATGAGCAGTACTTC

size: -
D: TRBD2
V: TRBV5-1
J: TRBJ2-5
CDR3: CASSPGTSTETQYF
DNA: TGCGCCAGCAGCCCCGGGACTAGCACAGAGACCCAGTACTTC

size: -
D: -
V: TRBV4-3
J: TRBJ2-1
CDR3: CASSHGAHNEQFF
DNA: TGCGCCAGCAGCCACGGGGCCCACAATGAGCAGTTCTTC